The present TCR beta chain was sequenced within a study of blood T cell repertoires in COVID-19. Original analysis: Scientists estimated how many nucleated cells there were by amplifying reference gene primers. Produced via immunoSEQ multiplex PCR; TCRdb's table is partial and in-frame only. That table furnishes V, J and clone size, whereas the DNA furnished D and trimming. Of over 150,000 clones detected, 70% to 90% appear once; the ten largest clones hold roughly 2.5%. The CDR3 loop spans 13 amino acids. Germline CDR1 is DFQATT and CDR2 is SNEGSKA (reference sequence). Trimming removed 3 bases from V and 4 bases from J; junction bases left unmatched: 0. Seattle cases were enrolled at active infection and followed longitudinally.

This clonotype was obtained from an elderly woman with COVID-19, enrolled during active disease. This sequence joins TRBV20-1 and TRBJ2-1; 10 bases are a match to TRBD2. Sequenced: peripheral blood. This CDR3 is CSASSGGYNEQFF. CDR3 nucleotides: TGCAGTGCTAGTAGCGGGGGGTACAATGAGCAGTTCTTC.